This T cell receptor (beta chain) was recovered during a study of blood T cells in healthy people across ages. Whole-study context: Capturing about one barcoded beta molecule per two T cells was achieved by template switching. General study points: Underestimates were what the diversity estimates from one million T cells were considered to be.

Points on this clonotype: Its cognate antigen is unknown.

The J segment lost 13 bases and the V segment lost 2 bases, leaving 6 bases of the junction unmatched. The CDR3 runs to 13 residues. It was with a sample-barcoded 5' primer and a J-beta primer mix that a second PCR of about 7 to 12 cycles was run. Researchers report that a template-switch adaptor with 12 random nucleotides tagged each cDNA molecule. From the 5' RACE reads, TCRdb called clonotypes with MiXCR, one entry per CDR3 protein. The sample yields approximately 730,000 distinct CDR3 sequences, around 40% seen once. The sequenced material came from blood. The sequence was collected from a woman aged 55 to 70 in good health. This chain joins TRBV12-3 or TRBV12-4 and TRBJ2-5; 11 positions match TRBD2. CDR3 amino acids: CASSLPLAGVGYF. CDR3 bases: TGTGCCAGCAGTTTACCACTAGCGGGGGTCGGGTACTTC.